This TCR beta chain was obtained from a study of human T cells and chemical hapten exposure (dated by TCRdb to the early 2020s). Describing the broader study: For sensitization, 2% DPC in acetone was applied to a roughly 2 cm by roughly 2 cm area of upper inner arm skin. Throughout the study period of roughly 24 weeks, patients also received therapeutic DPC doses to the scalp every week. Patch testing was performed on the upper back with Finn chambers containing 0.01% DPC, and the patch tests were scored after 6 days according to International Contact Dermatitis Research Group standards. The patient cohort, mostly female, included alopecia areata with under or over 50% scalp involvement, alopecia totalis and alopecia universalis. Libraries were pooled for sequencing, and per-sample TCR yields varied mainly because of small differences in library volumes within the pool. The study tracked peripheral blood TCR repertoire changes in vivo during primary and secondary sensitization to the hapten diphenylcyclopropenone (DPC) in alopecia patients. Blood samples were taken from patients before sensitization (week 0) and then at 2, 6 and about 24 weeks after DPC sensitization. Blood for TCR sequencing was provided by twenty-nine alopecia patients at one to four time points (pre-sensitization, 2, 6 and 24 weeks). Here is what the overall study found, with its caveats: Compared with pre-sensitization or healthy control sets, expanded TCRs formed significantly more large CDR3 similarity clusters, which is consistent with antigen-driven responses. Because every patient had alopecia, a presumed autoimmune disease, the patients' immune response might differ from that of healthy individuals. After repeated subsampling, the strength of the expansion versus patch-test correlation and the threshold at which it became significant changed. A positive correlation was found between the number of PT1 expanded TCRs and patch test score, with significance reached at thresholds 8, 16 and 32 but not 4. No change with DPC sensitization was found in the number of TCRs above 1 in 1000 frequency, and no evidence of global repertoire structure alterations was found.

The time point label, as the study defines it: pre-sensitization, week 0. This specimen's treatment or condition label, per the study, means: therapeutic diphenylcyclopropenone sensitization with weekly scalp DPC. At each patch-test visit, blood was drawn before the patch test was applied. To be eligible, patients had to be aged 18 to 70, diagnosed with alopecia and judged suitable for DPC therapy, while pregnant patients were excluded. Total RNA was extracted from unfractionated whole blood collected in Tempus Blood RNA tubes. Library preparation was by RACE. The sample was run on a NextSeq 500. During library preparation, unique molecular identifiers were attached to individual cDNA molecules so that TCRs could be counted quantitatively and reproducibly. Each blood RNA sample was used to sequence both TCR alpha and TCR beta chains. Turning to the authors' computational methods: A median of around 96,000 TCRs per sample was observed, with a range of about 20,000 to 690,600. The Decombinator software suite was used to annotate V, J and CDR3 in the TCR reads. For the PS versus PT1 abundance plots, all samples were subsampled to the same number of TCRs (28,000). TCRs were defined as expanded if absent before sensitization and observed at least eight times at the 2-week time point. In TCRdb, the public reads were trimmed at Q25 with fastp and aligned with MiXCR, with productive beta chains retained. Each CDR3 protein gets just one entry, which takes the most common genes and DNA from the rows behind it. TCRdb's processing, not the authors' own work, is the source of the V and J calls. The sample yields approximately 41,000 distinct CDR3 sequences; around 7.6% were counted once. 1% to 1.5% of the sample is held by the ten biggest clonotypes.

This clonotype was picked up many times. No cognate antigen has been identified for it. Base qualities were left out, and no much larger clone turns up one base away. The material sequenced was whole blood, taken in connection with sensitization to the hapten diphenylcyclopropenone (DPC). This receptor was identified in a woman aged 45-65 years with alopecia areata. Some clones in this sample may be carry-over from other donors' samples.

The DNA sequence is as follows: TGCAGCGTTCGTAGGGGATCTTACGAGCAGTACTTC. Translated, this is CSVRRGSYEQYF. The sequence is built from TRBV29-1 and TRBJ2-7; a tentative D call is TRBD1 (5 bases match). Looking up the germline V gene yields CDR1 SQVTM and CDR2 ANQGSEA. At the junction V is shortened by 5 bases and J by 4 bases, with 12 bases in between. Inclusive of the bounding cysteine and phenylalanine, the CDR3 is 12 residues long. Only the CDR3 DNA stays, 36 bases, in frame from base 1.